This T cell receptor beta chain was sequenced for a study of CD8+ T cells in alopecia areata listed by TCRdb under 2018. Turning to the overall study: Treated patients were enrolled in an open-label pilot trial of oral tofacitinib at 5 to 10 mg twice daily for moderate-to-severe alopecia areata. Clonality in the scalp was compared among normal scalp (n=4), patchy alopecia areata scalp (n=8), and alopecia totalis/universalis scalp (n=8). RNA came from the PAXgene miRNA kit for fixed scalp, the miRNeasy kit for PBMCs, and the RNeasy kit for mouse skin. To study T cell clonal expansion in alopecia areata, the researchers applied high-throughput TCRbeta sequencing to both the C3H/HeJ mouse model and human patients. Biopsies were taken from tofacitinib-treated patients at baseline and at 4 and 24 weeks of treatment, and a later scalp biopsy was taken in several of the tofacitinib-treated patients. Patients received tofacitinib for 6 to 18 months and were then followed off drug for 6 months to check for delayed response and recurrence. TCRbeta CDR3 regions were amplified by immunoSEQ multiplex PCR using 35 Vbeta forward and 13 Jbeta reverse primers. For the treated patients, the SALT score, which quantifies what percentage of scalp surface area is affected, served as the measure of disease severity. In humans, TCRbeta sequencing was performed on scalp tissue and on sorted CD4+ and CD8+ peripheral blood T cells from healthy controls and from patients with patchy or totalis/universalis alopecia areata.

Reading the label with the study, this specimen's time point is: around 24 weeks on oral tofacitinib. The treatment or condition tag for this specimen amounts to: oral pan-JAK inhibitor, 5-10 mg twice daily. From alopecia areata patients, peripheral blood was collected along with lesional scalp punch biopsies. PBMCs were isolated by density centrifugation and stained for CD3, CD4 and CD8, after which CD4+ and CD8+ T cells were sorted on a FACSAria. The full study reports these points: TCR sequences shared between patients were less clear than in mice, possibly partly because of HLA diversity in the patient population. Higher clonality and more expanded CD8+ clones were observed in lesional scalp than in normal scalp, particularly in alopecia totalis/universalis, a finding suggestive of antigenic drive. Unlike mouse skin, where gammadelta T cells dominate, normal human skin contains resident alphabeta T cells that get sequenced too, which complicates analysis of the scalp TCR repertoire. With tofacitinib, both scalp clonality and the number of expanded CD8+ clones among the top 100 scalp clones went down significantly. Many expanded lesional clones were found to persist in scalp and blood during tofacitinib treatment, and relapse after treatment cessation may be partly explained by this persistence. Because the treated cohort was small and had just a single nonresponder, larger studies are needed to establish links between baseline CD8+ expansion and response.

Notes on this clone: The specificity of this receptor is unknown. Base qualities are not provided; no much larger clone lies one nucleotide away.

Reading from cysteine to phenylalanine, the CDR3 counts 14 amino acids. CDR3 DNA only is kept here, 42 bases in frame from base 1. V loses 5 bases of germline sequence and J loses 0 bases, and the interval between the two ends is 8 bases. Via the germline V gene, CDR1 is SGHAT and CDR2 FQNNGV. Library preparation was by the immunoSEQ multiplex PCR assay. For TCR sequencing, RNA was extracted from every sample and reverse transcribed into cDNA to serve as template. First-strand cDNA was synthesized using SuperScript III with a 2:1 mix of oligo-dT and random hexamers. A synthetic immune receptor repertoire was used to measure amplification bias, and any remaining bias was corrected computationally. In the paper's pipeline: Raw reads were preprocessed to remove errors, and CDR3 was defined by IMGT conventions from the conserved cysteine to phenylalanine. To get clonality, Shannon entropy was normalized by log2 of the number of productive unique TCRs and the result was subtracted from 1. Whether scalp clones were CD4 or CD8 was inferred by matching scalp TCRbeta sequences against CD4 and CD8 repertoires sorted from blood. TCRdb took this table from immuneACCESS and kept in-frame rearrangements with V and J called. Such tables lack part of the clones; where checked against another copy, unresolved V genes explain under half of the gap, and the rest is unexplained. That table supplies the V and J calls and clone size; D and trimming were determined from the DNA. This sample has 79,000 or so clones in its table, and around 60% of those were observed once. The ten largest clones capture around a quarter of the sample.

The origin of this receptor is a human donor with alopecia areata. Sequenced material: CD8+ T cells sorted from blood, taken at week 24, from a patient treated with tofacitinib. The chain is assembled from TRBV11-2 and TRBJ1-3; confidence is insufficient to name the D gene. The nucleotides are TGTGCCAGCAGCCCCCCCGGCTCTGGAAACACCATATATTTT. Its protein reads: CASSPPGSGNTIYF.